This T cell receptor beta chain was recorded in a study of T cells in Graves' hyperthyroidism and ophthalmopathy. Study as a whole: Peripheral blood specimens were obtained at initial diagnosis, prior to any treatment.

This clonotype has at least ten counts. The antigen is unknown. The study based diagnoses on clinical symptoms, serum thyroxine and TRAb, thyroid ultrasound and orbital computed tomography. General observations from the study: The model anticipated ophthalmopathy a median approximately six months pre-onset. Ophthalmopathy cases were set apart from stable hyperthyroidism by a 13 V-J model.

The germline V and J ends were trimmed by 1 base and 5 bases, with 14 bases remaining between them. This CDR3 comprises 15 residues. Germline V lookup: CDR1 LGHDT, CDR2 YNNKEL (reference sequence). TCR beta CDR3 region amplification was performed from RNA transcripts. The TCR CDR3 was amplified in a first-round RT-PCR using the HTBI primer set. TCRdb fed the multiplex PCR reads into MiXCR, producing one record per CDR3 protein. The sample records 300,000 to 500,000 distinct CDR3 sequences, more than 12% being singletons. The chain combines TRBV3-1 with TRBJ1-1; D is perhaps TRBD1 (6 bases). Sequencing was carried out using blood. The origin of this receptor is a man aged 50 to 60 with Graves' ophthalmopathy. Here the CDR3 DNA reads TGTGCCAGCAGCCAAGGGGGGGGGGCTGGTACTGAAGCTTTCTTT. It encodes CASSQGGGAGTEAFF.